This T cell receptor beta chain is drawn from a study of T cell responses to AZD1222 COVID-19 vaccine. Turning to the study itself: Samples with a second dose at about 4 or about 12 weeks were pooled together. General study results and limits: Nearly half of spike-specific TCRs reportedly target unmutated variant regions. Vaccination with two AZD1222 doses was followed by a rise in Spike-specific TCR breadth and depth. There were mostly white British donors and more females than males, and clonal diversity was possibly underestimated.

This CDR3 comprises 13 residues. Deletions cut 4 bases from V and 4 bases from J, with 13 bases between. Germline assignment: CDR1 SQVTM and CDR2 ANQGSEA. For this clone: As yet, its antigen is unknown.

This table comes from immunoSEQ multiplex PCR, and its TCRdb copy is limited to in-frame clones, with some not included. Counted here are 90,000 to 120,000 clones, around 87% occurring once; the ten biggest clones make up about 4.5%. The gene calls are TRBV29-1 and TRBJ1-1, with a possible D match to TRBD1 (6 bases). The clonotype was recovered from an adult in good health. This specimen consisted of peripheral blood, obtained on day 0 of AZD1222 vaccination. CDR3 region: CSVGDTGSTEAFF. The CDR3 nucleotides are TGCAGCGTTGGGGACACAGGGTCCACTGAAGCTTTCTTT.